The 5 T cell receptor beta chains below all came from one sample that was sequenced in a study of blood T cells in healthy people across ages. It was with a sample-barcoded 5' primer and a J-beta primer mix that a second PCR of about 7 to 12 cycles was run. TCRdb reprocessed the 5' RACE reads via MiXCR and lists one record per CDR3 protein. The sample holds more than 1 million distinct CDR3 sequences; more than 40% are singletons and the top ten take under 20%. The sequenced sample consisted of blood. These receptors were obtained from an older woman in good health.

V usage is TRBV28 and J usage is TRBJ2-3; D is unclear. This CDR3 region has 14 residues. Germline V gene lookup returns CDR1 MDHEN and CDR2 SYDVKM. With 7 bases removed from V and 0 bases from J, the gap between germline ends came to 11 bases. DNA of the CDR3: TGTGCCAGCACCCCTCTACTGAGCACAGATACGCAGTATTTT. This gives the protein CASTPLLSTDTQYF. Using reference TRBV28 and TRBJ2-3 for the parts outside the CDR3, the full variable domain is DVKVTQSSRYLVKRTGEKVFLECVQDMDHENMFWYRQDPGLGLRLIYFSYDVKMKEKGDIPEGYSVSREKKERFSLILESASTNQTSMYLCASTPLLSTDTQYFGPGTRLTVL.

V is TRBV19 and J is TRBJ2-3; the D is unclear. The CDR3 extends over 10 amino acids. V dropped 9 bases and J dropped 3 bases, with 4 bases sitting between them. Looked up from germline, CDR1 is LNHDA and CDR2 is SQIVND (reference sequence). CDR3 nucleotides: TGTGCCAGACTAACAGATACGCAGTATTTT. This translates into CARLTDTQYF.

J is TRBJ2-5 and V is TRBV6-6; D unresolved. The J call is in doubt because the DNA end fits TRBJ2-7 better. Germline values: CDR1 MNHNY, CDR2 SVGAGI (reference sequence). The CDR3 spans 13 residues. The CDR3 region has the DNA TGTGCCAGCAGTTACGCTGGGTCTCACGAGCAGTACTTC. This encodes CASSYAGSHEQYF.

V usage is TRBV5-1 and J usage is TRBJ1-1, with 7 bases lining up with TRBD1. Per the germline V gene, CDR1 is SGHRS and CDR2 is YFSETQ. The CDR3 has 18 residues. Trimming took 4 bases from V and 0 from J; bases not matched to a gene: 15. The CDR3 spells CASSLSPTGLAVNTEAFF. As DNA, the CDR3 is TGCGCCAGCAGCCTTAGCCCGACAGGGCTTGCTGTGAACACTGAAGCTTTCTTT.

This clonotype was recorded a few times. The chain combines TRBV20-1 with TRBJ2-1, with D unresolved. The V gene's germline CDR1 is DFQATT and CDR2 SNEGSKA (reference sequence). Trimming took off 7 bases at V and 5 bases at J, with 12 bases between the two ends. This CDR3 has 12 residues. In DNA, the CDR3 is TGCAGTGTTAGCCGCCGAGACAATGAGCAGTTCTTC. Amino acids: CSVSRRDNEQFF.